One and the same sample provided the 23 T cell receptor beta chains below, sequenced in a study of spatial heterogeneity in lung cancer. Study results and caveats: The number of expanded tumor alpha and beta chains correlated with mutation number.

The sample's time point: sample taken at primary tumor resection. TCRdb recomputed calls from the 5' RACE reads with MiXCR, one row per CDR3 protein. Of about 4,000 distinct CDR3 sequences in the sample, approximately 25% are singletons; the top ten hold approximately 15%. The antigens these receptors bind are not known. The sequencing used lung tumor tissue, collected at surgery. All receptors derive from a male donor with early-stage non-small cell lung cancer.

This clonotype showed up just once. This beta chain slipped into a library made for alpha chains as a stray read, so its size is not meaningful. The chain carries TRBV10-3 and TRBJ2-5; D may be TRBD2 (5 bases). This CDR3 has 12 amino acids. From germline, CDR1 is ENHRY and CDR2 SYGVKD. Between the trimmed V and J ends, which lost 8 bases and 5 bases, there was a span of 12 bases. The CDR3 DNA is TGTGCCATCTCGGGGTTTGAGGAGACCCAGTACTTC. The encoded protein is CAISGFEETQYF.

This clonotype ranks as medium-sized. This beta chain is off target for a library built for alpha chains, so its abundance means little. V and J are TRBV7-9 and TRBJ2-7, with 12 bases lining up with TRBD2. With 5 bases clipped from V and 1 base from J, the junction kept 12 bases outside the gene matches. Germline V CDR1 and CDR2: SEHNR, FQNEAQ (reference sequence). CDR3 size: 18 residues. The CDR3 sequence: CASSDSLPTSGSSYEQYF. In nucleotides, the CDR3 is TGTGCCAGCAGCGATAGTTTGCCGACTAGCGGGAGTTCCTACGAGCAGTACTTC.

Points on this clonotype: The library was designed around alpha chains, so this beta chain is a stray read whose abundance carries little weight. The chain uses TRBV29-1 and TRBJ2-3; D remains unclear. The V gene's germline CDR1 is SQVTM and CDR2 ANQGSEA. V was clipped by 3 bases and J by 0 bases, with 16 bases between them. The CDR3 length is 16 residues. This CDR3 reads CSVEGSDGVSTDTQYF. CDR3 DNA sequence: TGCAGCGTTGAGGGATCGGACGGAGTTAGCACAGATACGCAGTATTTT.

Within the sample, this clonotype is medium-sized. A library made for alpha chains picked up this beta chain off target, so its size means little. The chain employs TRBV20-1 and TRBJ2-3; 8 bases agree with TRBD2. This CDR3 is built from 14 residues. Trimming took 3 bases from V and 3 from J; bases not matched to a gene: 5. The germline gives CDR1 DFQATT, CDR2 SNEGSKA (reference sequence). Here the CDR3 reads CSASSGIITDTQYF. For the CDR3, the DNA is TGCAGTGCTAGTAGCGGGATCATTACAGATACGCAGTATTTT.

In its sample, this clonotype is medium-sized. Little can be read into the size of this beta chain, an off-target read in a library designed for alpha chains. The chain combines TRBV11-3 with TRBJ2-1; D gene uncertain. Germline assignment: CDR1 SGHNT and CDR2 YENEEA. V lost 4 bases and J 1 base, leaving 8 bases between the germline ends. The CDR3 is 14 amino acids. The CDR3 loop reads CASSYDRSYNEQFF. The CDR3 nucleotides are TGTGCCAGCAGCTACGATAGGTCCTACAATGAGCAGTTCTTC.

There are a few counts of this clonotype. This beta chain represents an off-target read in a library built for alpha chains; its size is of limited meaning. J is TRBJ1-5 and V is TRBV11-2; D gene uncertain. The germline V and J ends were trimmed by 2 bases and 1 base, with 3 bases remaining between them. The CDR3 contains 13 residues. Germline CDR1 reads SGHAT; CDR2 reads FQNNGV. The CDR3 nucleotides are TGTGCCAGCAGCTTAAGCAGCAATCAGCCCCAGCATTTT. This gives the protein CASSLSSNQPQHF.

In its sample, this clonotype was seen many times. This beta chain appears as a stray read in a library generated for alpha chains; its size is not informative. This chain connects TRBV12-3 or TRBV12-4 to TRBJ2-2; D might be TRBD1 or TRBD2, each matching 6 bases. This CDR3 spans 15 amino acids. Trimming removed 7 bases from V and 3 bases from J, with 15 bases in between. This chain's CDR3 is CASKPRGRHTGELFF. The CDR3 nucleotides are TGTGCCAGCAAGCCCCGGGGGCGGCACACCGGGGAGCTGTTTTTT.

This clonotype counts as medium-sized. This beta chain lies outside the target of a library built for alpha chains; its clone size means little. CDR3 amino acids: CASSKSGPSYDNEKLFF. CDR3 DNA sequence: TGTGCCAGCAGCAAATCGGGTCCCTCTTATGATAATGAAAAACTGTTTTTT. The chain uses TRBV12-3 or TRBV12-4 and TRBJ1-4; D is unresolved. This CDR3 has 17 residues. V lost 6 bases, J lost 4 bases, and 21 bases lay in between.

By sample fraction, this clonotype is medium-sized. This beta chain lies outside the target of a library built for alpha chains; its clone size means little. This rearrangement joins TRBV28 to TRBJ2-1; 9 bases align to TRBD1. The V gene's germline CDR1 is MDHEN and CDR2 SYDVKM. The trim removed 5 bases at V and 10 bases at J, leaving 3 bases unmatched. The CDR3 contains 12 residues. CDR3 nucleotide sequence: TGTGCCAGCAGTCTTGGACAGGGGGAGCAGTTCTTC. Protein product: CASSLGQGEQFF.

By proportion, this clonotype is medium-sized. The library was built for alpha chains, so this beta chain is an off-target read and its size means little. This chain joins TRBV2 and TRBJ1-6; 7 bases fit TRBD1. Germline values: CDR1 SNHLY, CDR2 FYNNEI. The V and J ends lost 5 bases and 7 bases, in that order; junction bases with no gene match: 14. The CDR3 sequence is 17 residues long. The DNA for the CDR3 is TGTGCCAGCAGTTTCCAGACAGGGCGAGTAGGGAATTCACCCCTCCACTTT. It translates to CASSFQTGRVGNSPLHF.

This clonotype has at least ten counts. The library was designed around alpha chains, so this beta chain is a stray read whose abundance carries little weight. The CDR3 nucleotides read TGTGCCAGCAGTTTAGGGTTATCGTCAGGGGCCTACGAGCAGTACTTC. Translating it yields CASSLGLSSGAYEQYF. The chain joins TRBV12-3 or TRBV12-4 to TRBJ2-7; D is perhaps TRBD1 (6 bases). V lost 1 base and J 2 bases, leaving 15 bases between the germline ends. This CDR3 is built from 16 residues.

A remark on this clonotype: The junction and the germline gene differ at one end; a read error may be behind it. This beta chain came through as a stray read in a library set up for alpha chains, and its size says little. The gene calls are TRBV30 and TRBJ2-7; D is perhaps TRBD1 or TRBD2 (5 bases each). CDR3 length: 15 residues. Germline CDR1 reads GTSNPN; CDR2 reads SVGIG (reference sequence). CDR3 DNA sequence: TGTGCCTGGAGTGGGTTTCGGAGCGGATCTCATCATGGGGGATTC. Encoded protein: CAWSGFRSGSHHGGF.

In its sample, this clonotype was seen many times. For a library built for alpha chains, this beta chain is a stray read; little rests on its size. CDR3 coding DNA: TGTGCCAGCAGCTTAGCCGAGGACTATGGCTACACCTTC. It specifies CASSLAEDYGYTF. The chain couples TRBV11-1 to TRBJ1-2; no clear D. This CDR3 contains 13 residues. Germline CDR1 SGHAT, CDR2 FQDESV (reference sequence). The V end was cut by 0 bases, the J end by 3 bases, with 5 bases between.

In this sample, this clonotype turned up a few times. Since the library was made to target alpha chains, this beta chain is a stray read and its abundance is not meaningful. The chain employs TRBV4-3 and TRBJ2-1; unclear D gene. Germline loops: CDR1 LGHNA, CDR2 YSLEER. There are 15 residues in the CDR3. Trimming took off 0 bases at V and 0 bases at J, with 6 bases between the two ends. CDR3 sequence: CASSQDWGSYNEQFF. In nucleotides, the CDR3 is TGCGCCAGCAGCCAAGATTGGGGCTCCTACAATGAGCAGTTCTTC.

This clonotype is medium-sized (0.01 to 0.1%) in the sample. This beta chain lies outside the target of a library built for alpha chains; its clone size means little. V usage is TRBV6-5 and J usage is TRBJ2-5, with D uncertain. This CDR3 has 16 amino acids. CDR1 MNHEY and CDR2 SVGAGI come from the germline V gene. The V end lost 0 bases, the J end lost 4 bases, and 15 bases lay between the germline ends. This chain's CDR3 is CASSYSFPPQGETQYF. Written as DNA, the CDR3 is TGTGCCAGCAGTTACTCTTTCCCTCCTCAAGGAGAGACCCAGTACTTC.

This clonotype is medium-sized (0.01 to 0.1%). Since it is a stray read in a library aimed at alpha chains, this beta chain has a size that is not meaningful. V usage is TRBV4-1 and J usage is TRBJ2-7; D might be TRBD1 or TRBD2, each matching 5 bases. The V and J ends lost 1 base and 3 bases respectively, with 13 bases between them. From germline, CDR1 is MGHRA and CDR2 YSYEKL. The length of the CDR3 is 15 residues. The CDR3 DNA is TGCGCCAGCAGCCAAGGACCCGGGACCGGCTACGAGCAGTACTTC. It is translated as CASSQGPGTGYEQYF.

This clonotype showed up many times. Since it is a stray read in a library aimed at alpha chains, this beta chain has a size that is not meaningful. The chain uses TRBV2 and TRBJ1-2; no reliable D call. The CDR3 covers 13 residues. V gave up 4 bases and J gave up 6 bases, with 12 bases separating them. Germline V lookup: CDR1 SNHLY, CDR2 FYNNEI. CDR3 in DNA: TGTGCCAGCAGTGCGGGTTACGAACATGGCTACACCTTC. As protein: CASSAGYEHGYTF.

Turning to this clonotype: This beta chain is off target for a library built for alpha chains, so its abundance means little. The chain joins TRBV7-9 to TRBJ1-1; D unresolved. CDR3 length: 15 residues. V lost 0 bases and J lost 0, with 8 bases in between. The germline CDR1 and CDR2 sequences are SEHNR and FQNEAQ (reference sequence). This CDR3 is CASSLAARMNTEAFF. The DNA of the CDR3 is TGTGCCAGCAGCTTAGCGGCCAGGATGAACACTGAAGCTTTCTTT.

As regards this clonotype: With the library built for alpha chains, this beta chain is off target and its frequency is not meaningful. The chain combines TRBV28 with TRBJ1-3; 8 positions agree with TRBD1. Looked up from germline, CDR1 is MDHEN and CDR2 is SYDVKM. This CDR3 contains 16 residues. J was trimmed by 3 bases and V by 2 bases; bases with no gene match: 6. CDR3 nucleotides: TGTGCCAGCAGTTTAACTCAGGGGGCCGTTGGAAACACCATATATTTT. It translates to CASSLTQGAVGNTIYF. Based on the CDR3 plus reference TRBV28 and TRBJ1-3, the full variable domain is DVKVTQSSRYLVKRTGEKVFLECVQDMDHENMFWYRQDPGLGLRLIYFSYDVKMKEKGDIPEGYSVSREKKERFSLILESASTNQTSMYLCASSLTQGAVGNTIYFGEGSWLTVV.

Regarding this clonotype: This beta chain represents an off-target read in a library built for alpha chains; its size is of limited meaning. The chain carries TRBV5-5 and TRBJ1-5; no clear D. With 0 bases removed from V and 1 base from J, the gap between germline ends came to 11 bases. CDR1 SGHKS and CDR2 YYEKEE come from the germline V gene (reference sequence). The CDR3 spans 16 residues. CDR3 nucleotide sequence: TGTGCCAGCAGCTTGGGAGGGCAGAGGAGCAATCAGCCCCAGCATTTT. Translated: CASSLGGQRSNQPQHF.

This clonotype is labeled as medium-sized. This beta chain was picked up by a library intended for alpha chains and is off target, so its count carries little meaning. The chain's CDR3 is CASSDSTGINIQYF. The CDR3 DNA is TGTGCCAGCAGTGACTCTACCGGGATAAACATTCAGTACTTC. This chain links TRBV25-1 with TRBJ2-4; D may be TRBD2 (5 bases). The germline V gene has CDR1 MGHDK and CDR2 SYGVNS. V gave up 3 bases and J gave up 6 bases, with 12 bases separating them. The CDR3 runs 14 residues.

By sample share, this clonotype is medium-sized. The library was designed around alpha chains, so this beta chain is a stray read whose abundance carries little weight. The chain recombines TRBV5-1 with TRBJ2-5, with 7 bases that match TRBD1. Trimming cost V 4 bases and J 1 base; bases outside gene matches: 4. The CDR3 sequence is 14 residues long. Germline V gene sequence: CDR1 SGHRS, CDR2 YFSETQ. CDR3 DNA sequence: TGCGCCAGCAGCCTGGGGACAGTCCAAGAGACCCAGTACTTC. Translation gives CASSLGTVQETQYF.

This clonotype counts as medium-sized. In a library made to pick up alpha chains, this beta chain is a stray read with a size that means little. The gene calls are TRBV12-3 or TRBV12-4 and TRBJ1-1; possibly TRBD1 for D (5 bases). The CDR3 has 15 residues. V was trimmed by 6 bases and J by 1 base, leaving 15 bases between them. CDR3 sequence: CASSRPTGENTEAFF. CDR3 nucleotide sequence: TGTGCCAGCAGCCGTCCCACGGGGGAGAACACTGAAGCTTTCTTT.